The 8 T cell receptor beta chains below come from one sample, sequenced in a study of blood T cells in healthy people across ages. A second PCR of 7 to 11 cycles used a sample-barcoded 5' primer and a J-beta primer mix. TCRdb re-analysed the 5' RACE reads in MiXCR, keeping a single row per CDR3 protein. The sample carries 550,000 to 700,000 distinct CDR3 sequences, 25% to 30% recorded once. The sequenced material came from blood. These receptors came from a woman in her seventies in good health.

The rearrangement links TRBV20-1 to TRBJ2-5; 9 bases match TRBD2. The DNA end is a closer match to TRBJ2-1, so the J assignment may be wrong. The CDR3 spans 15 residues. Germline assignment: CDR1 DFQATT and CDR2 SNEGSKA (reference sequence). CDR3 in DNA: TGCAGTGCTAGGACGCCCGGGACTAGCTCCAATGAGCAGTTCTTC. Amino acid sequence: CSARTPGTSSNEQFF.

V and J are TRBV7-2 and TRBJ1-5; D remains ambiguous. V was clipped by 5 bases and J by 11 bases, with 13 bases between them. The CDR3 is 12 amino acids. CDR1 is SGHTA, CDR2 FQGNSA, per germline. CDR3 DNA: TGTGCCAGCAGCCCCCACGGCGGGACCCAGCATTTT. Its protein is CASSPHGGTQHF. Combining the CDR3 with reference TRBV7-2 and TRBJ1-5 gives the whole variable domain GAGVSQSPSNKVTEKGKDVELRCDPISGHTALYWYRQSLGQGLEFLIYFQGNSAPDKSGLPSDRFSAERTGGSVSTLTIQRTQQEDSAVYLCASSPHGGTQHFGDGTRLSIL.

The chain recombines TRBV20-1 with TRBJ1-2; 9 bases are shared with TRBD1. The V and J ends lost 5 bases and 6 bases, in that order; junction bases with no gene match: 19. The CDR3 is made up of 17 amino acids. Per the germline V gene, CDR1 is DFQATT and CDR2 is SNEGSKA (reference sequence). The chain's CDR3 is CSALTPGTGTSGDGYTF. CDR3 nucleotides: TGCAGTGCTCTGACCCCCGGGACAGGGACCTCGGGTGATGGCTACACCTTC.

This sequence joins TRBV9 and TRBJ1-2; a weak D match, TRBD1 (6 bases). CDR1 is SGDLS and CDR2 is YYNGEE in the germline V gene. This CDR3 has 15 residues. The germline V and J ends were trimmed by 3 bases and 4 bases, with 16 bases remaining between them. This CDR3 reads CASSAGDTVAYGYTF. The CDR3 DNA reads TGTGCCAGCAGCGCCGGGGACACCGTAGCCTATGGCTACACCTTC.

This clonotype was seen more than once but under ten times. V gene TRBV24-1 combines with J gene TRBJ1-2; D unresolved. The CDR3 has 13 residues. Trimming removed 5 bases at V and 8 bases at J, with 14 bases between. In germline, CDR1 is KGHDR, CDR2 SFDVKD. CDR3 nucleotide sequence: TGTGCCACCAGTGGGGAGGGCAGAGAAGGCTACACCTTC. Its translation is CATSGEGREGYTF.

This chain joins TRBV25-1 and TRBJ2-3, with 9 bases aligning to TRBD2. Germline-derived CDR1 and CDR2 are MGHDK and SYGVNS. The J segment lost 6 bases and the V segment lost 8 bases, leaving 15 bases of the junction unmatched. CDR3 length equals 16 residues. CDR3 residues: CASSESGSGGHDTQYF. DNA of the CDR3: TGTGCCAGCTCGGAATCAGGTAGCGGGGGTCACGATACGCAGTATTTT.

The J gene is TRBJ2-5, the V gene TRBV7-2; tentative D call: TRBD2 (5 bases). The CDR3 loop spans 15 amino acids. Trimming removed 2 bases from V and 5 bases from J, with 15 bases in between. Germline CDR1 reads SGHTA; CDR2 reads FQGNSA. The CDR3 sequence is CASSLSRGQRETQYF. CDR3 nucleotides: TGTGCCAGCAGCTTAAGCCGGGGTCAAAGGGAGACCCAGTACTTC.

This clonotype was counted between two and nine times. The genes are TRBV20-1 and TRBJ1-6; D gene ambiguous. With 3 bases removed from V and 6 bases from J, the gap between germline ends came to 15 bases. The V gene's germline CDR1 is DFQATT and CDR2 SNEGSKA (reference sequence). This CDR3 region has 15 residues. CDR3 in amino acids: CSASPGSRANSPLHF. The CDR3, as DNA: TGCAGTGCTAGCCCTGGGTCGAGAGCTAATTCACCCCTCCACTTT.